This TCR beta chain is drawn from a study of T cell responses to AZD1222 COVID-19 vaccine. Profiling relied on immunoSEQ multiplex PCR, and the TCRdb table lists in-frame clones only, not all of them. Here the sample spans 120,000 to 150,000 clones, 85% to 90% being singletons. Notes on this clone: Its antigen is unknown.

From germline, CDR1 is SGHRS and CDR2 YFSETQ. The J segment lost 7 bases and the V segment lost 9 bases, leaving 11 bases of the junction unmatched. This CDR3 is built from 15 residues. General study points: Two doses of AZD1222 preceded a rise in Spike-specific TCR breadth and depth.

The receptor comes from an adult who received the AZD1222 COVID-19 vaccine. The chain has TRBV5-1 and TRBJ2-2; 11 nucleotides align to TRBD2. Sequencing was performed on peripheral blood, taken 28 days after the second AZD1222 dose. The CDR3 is CATHSGGAVGGELFF. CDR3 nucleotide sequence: TGCGCCACCCATAGCGGGGGGGCAGTCGGCGGGGAGCTGTTTTTT.